This T cell receptor beta chain was obtained from a study of blood T cell repertoires in COVID-19. Study-wide context: Nucleic acid was either cDNA or gDNA, and it came from T cells, B-cell-depleted T cells, or PBMCs.

The trim removed 5 bases at V and 3 bases at J, leaving 5 bases unmatched. Per the germline V gene, CDR1 is SEHNR and CDR2 is FQNEAQ (reference sequence). This CDR3 spans 15 amino acids. The table came from immunoSEQ multiplex PCR; TCRdb's copy has only in-frame clones and leaves some out. The sample yields hundreds of thousands of clones, around nine tenths seen once. The sample consisted of PBMCs or T cells enriched from blood (not recorded which). This chain links TRBV7-9 with TRBJ1-5; 9 nucleotides line up with TRBD1. The receptor was derived from a man in his sixties who had recovered from COVID-19. The CDR3 sequence: CASSQTGGLNQPQHF. CDR3 DNA: TGTGCCAGCAGCCAAACAGGGGGCCTCAATCAGCCCCAGCATTTT.